This T cell receptor beta chain is from a study of T cells after yellow fever vaccination. Study summary: Preparing low-cell-number fractions relied on SMART-Seq v4 Ultra Low Input. Broader study findings: The booster response re-showed most primary clones: around 95% CD4, more than 70% CD8.

TCRdb reprocessed the 5' RACE reads with MiXCR, giving one entry per CDR3 protein. The table records hundreds of thousands of distinct CDR3 sequences, 10% to 15% of them present only once. The CDR3 consists of 17 residues. After removal of 3 bases from V and 6 bases from J, the junction contained 12 bases not matched to a gene. Germline V lookup: CDR1 SGHTA, CDR2 FQGNSA. A note on this clonotype: Its antigen is currently unknown.

The sequence was obtained from a man aged 25-45 years who received the YFV17D yellow fever vaccine. Sequencing was performed on PBMCs, taken on the day of the yellow fever booster vaccination. This rearrangement joins TRBV7-2 to TRBJ2-2, with 8 bases that match TRBD1. CDR3 sequence (DNA): TGTGCCAGCAGCTTGGGGTGGGGTGGACAGGGAGCCGGGGAGCTGTTTTTT. Translated: CASSLGWGGQGAGELFF. The full variable domain, with the rest looked up from reference TRBV7-2 and TRBJ2-2, is GAGVSQSPSNKVTEKGKDVELRCDPISGHTALYWYRQSLGQGLEFLIYFQGNSAPDKSGLPSDRFSAERTGGSVSTLTIQRTQQEDSAVYLCASSLGWGGQGAGELFFGEGSRLTVL.